This is a list of T cell receptor beta chains from one sample in a study of T cell clusters in autoimmune cytopenias. TCRdb processed the multiplex PCR reads again and assigns one entry to each CDR3 protein, with no DNA. Reported are about 6,100 distinct CDR3 sequences; the ten largest clones contain roughly 7.5%. These data also featured in a second study, about T cell repertoires in aging, cancer and after chemotherapy.

The sample comprised peripheral blood. These TCRs come from a human donor in good health. Each CDR3 is given with its conserved first and last residue. Size is stated for part of the rows, as once, few or many counts, or as a class when the clone is expanded.

CDR3 length	J gene	V gene	clone size	CDR3 protein
16	TRBJ1-5	TRBV6-5	.	CASRSGLQGFNQPQHF
14	TRBJ1-6	TRBV19	medium-sized	CASTRDGLNSPLHF
16	TRBJ2-1	TRBV19	.	CASSIGGTGAYNEQFF
16	TRBJ2-3	TRBV11-2	.	CASSPLQAGGLDTQYF
15	TRBJ2-3	TRBV7-2	.	CASSTRTSGAGVQYF
17	TRBJ2-7	TRBV6-5	medium-sized	CASSYSGISGVAYEQYF
14	TRBJ2-3	TRBV18	medium-sized	CASSPWQSTDTQYF
12	TRBJ1-2	TRBV5-4	medium-sized	CASSLRGLGYTF
18	TRBJ2-2	TRBV4-3	.	CASSQESGLAGGVWELFF
14	TRBJ2-2	TRBV6-1	medium-sized	CASMEGADTGELFF
12	TRBJ2-1	TRBV20-1	.	CSARETVNEQFF
15	TRBJ2-3	TRBV20-1	.	CSALDASGGTDTQYF
15	TRBJ1-2	TRBV7-9	.	CASSAGVGGPRGYTF
15	TRBJ1-4	TRBV2	.	CASSEGTGIYEKLFF
13	TRBJ1-1	TRBV6-2/TRBV6-3	.	CASSYQGGTEAFF
14	TRBJ2-1	TRBV19	medium-sized	CASSIGETSTEQFF
14	TRBJ2-7	TRBV6-5	medium-sized	CASSRAGGFYEQYF
12	TRBJ1-1	TRBV12-3/TRBV12-4	.	CASSPPTEEAFF
12	TRBJ1-1	TRBV20-1	.	CSARDVPNRAFF
12	TRBJ1-1	TRBV12-3/TRBV12-4	.	CASSLQGKGAFF
16	TRBJ2-5	TRBV20-1	.	CSAGTGTSGGRETQYF
15	TRBJ1-2	TRBV7-9	medium-sized	CASSLFSGTGEGYTF
12	TRBJ1-2	TRBV12-3/TRBV12-4	.	CASSLSGFGYTF
17	TRBJ2-5	TRBV12-3/TRBV12-4	medium-sized	CASSPDGGPSYQETQYF